The 27 T cell receptor beta chains below come from one sample, sequenced in a study of shared clonotypes between healthy human individuals. TCRdb keeps only in-frame clones here, not all; method: immunoSEQ multiplex PCR. This table holds about 2 million clones, roughly 96% found once. Source material: naive CD4+ T cells sorted from blood. Documented subset: CD45RA+ positively selected. These receptors originate from a man aged 18 to 29 in good health.

The chain combines TRBV5-1 with TRBJ1-6, with a weak D call TRBD1 (5 bases). The CDR3 spans 14 residues. Trimming took off 5 bases at V and 7 bases at J, with 13 bases between the two ends. Germline CDR1 is SGHRS and CDR2 is YFSETQ. CDR3: CASRVDSENSPLHF. CDR3 DNA: TGCGCCAGCAGGGTCGACAGCGAAAATTCACCCCTCCACTTT.

This chain links TRBV7-2 with TRBJ2-7; no definite D call. This CDR3 spans 13 amino acids. Trimming removed 1 base at V and 7 bases at J, with 11 bases between. Looked up from germline, CDR1 is SGHTA and CDR2 is FQGNSA. The CDR3 here is CASSLDGRGEQYF. The CDR3 DNA reads as TGTGCCAGCAGCTTAGATGGTCGTGGGGAGCAGTACTTC. The whole variable domain, remainder taken from reference TRBV7-2 and TRBJ2-7, is GAGVSQSPSNKVTEKGKDVELRCDPISGHTALYWYRQSLGQGLEFLIYFQGNSAPDKSGLPSDRFSAERTGGSVSTLTIQRTQQEDSAVYLCASSLDGRGEQYFGPGTRLTVT.

The rearrangement uses TRBV23-1 and TRBJ1-6; 10 bases map to TRBD1. TRBV23-1 is filed as an ORF, its function uncertain. V shed 2 bases and J 6 bases; nucleotides not matched to a gene: 16. The CDR3 runs 20 residues. CDR3 DNA sequence: TGCGCCAGCAGTCAAATTTGTAGACAGGGGGCAAATTTGGGTAATTCACCCCTCCACTTT. It translates to CASSQICRQGANLGNSPLHF.

The V gene is TRBV7-2, the J gene TRBJ2-3; 7 bases fit TRBD1. The CDR3 spans 15 residues. Germline V CDR1 and CDR2: SGHTA, FQGNSA. Trimming took 5 bases from V and 2 from J; bases not matched to a gene: 7. The CDR3 is CASSPHTGVTDTQYF. CDR3 DNA sequence: TGTGCCAGCAGCCCGCATACAGGGGTCACAGATACGCAGTATTTT.

This clone was seen just once. The V call is TRBV9, the J call TRBJ1-3; D is uncertain. Per the germline V gene, CDR1 is SGDLS and CDR2 is YYNGEE. The CDR3 covers 16 residues. Trimming took off 0 bases at V and 0 bases at J, with 10 bases between the two ends. CDR3 residues: CASSVEVSTSGNTIYF. CDR3 sequence (DNA): TGTGCCAGCAGCGTAGAAGTTTCCACCTCTGGAAACACCATATATTTT.

This clone appeared a single time. The rearrangement uses TRBV18 and TRBJ2-1; 9 bases are shared with TRBD1. Germline CDR1 is KGHSH and CDR2 is LQKENI. V lost 3 bases, J lost 2 bases, and 5 bases stayed unmatched. This CDR3 has 16 amino acids. The CDR3: CASSPRQGGTYNEQFF. CDR3 coding DNA: TGTGCCAGCTCACCGAGACAGGGGGGGACCTACAATGAGCAGTTCTTC.

The J gene is TRBJ2-7, the V gene TRBV4-1; no reliable D call. Trimming removed 1 base from V and 2 bases from J, with 15 bases in between. This CDR3 spans 16 amino acids. In germline, CDR1 is MGHRA, CDR2 YSYEKL. The CDR3 loop reads CASSQGAILGAYEQYF. The CDR3, as DNA: TGCGCCAGCAGCCAAGGGGCCATTTTGGGCGCCTACGAGCAGTACTTC.

The V and J genes are TRBV6-5 and TRBJ1-2; 10 nucleotides align to TRBD1. J gave up 8 bases and V 5 bases, and 5 bases lay outside the gene matches. The CDR3 totals 13 residues. Germline assignment: CDR1 MNHEY and CDR2 SVGAGI. This chain's CDR3 is CASSGRTGGGYTF. CDR3 DNA: TGTGCCAGCAGTGGCAGGACAGGGGGAGGCTACACCTTC.

This chain links TRBV15 with TRBJ1-6, with 8 positions matching TRBD1. CDR1 and CDR2 from the germline V gene are LNHNV and YYDKDF (reference sequence). CDR3 size: 17 residues. V trimming: 2 bases; J trimming: 0 bases; junction bases outside the gene matches: 3. CDR3: CATSRRGTGSYNSPLHF. The CDR3 region has the DNA TGTGCCACCAGCAGACGGGGGACAGGCTCCTATAATTCACCCCTCCACTTT.

The rearrangement links TRBV11-1 to TRBJ2-1; D possibly corresponds to TRBD2 (6 bases). Germline V gives CDR1 SGHAT, CDR2 FQDESV (reference sequence). V lost 5 bases, J lost 0 bases, and 11 bases lay in between. The CDR3 covers 15 residues. CDR3 bases: TGTGCCAGCAGCACGGGGGTTAACTCCTACAATGAGCAGTTCTTC. This sequence encodes CASSTGVNSYNEQFF.

V is TRBV28 and J is TRBJ1-1, with TRBD1 matching 8 bases. The germline V gene has CDR1 MDHEN and CDR2 SYDVKM. CDR3 length equals 16 residues. Unmatched junction bases numbered 12, after V lost 5 bases and J lost 4 bases. The chain's CDR3 is CASSPTGDFYATEAFF. DNA of the CDR3: TGTGCCAGCAGTCCGACAGGGGATTTTTACGCCACTGAAGCTTTCTTT.

The chain links TRBV5-1 to TRBJ1-6; D is ambiguous. Germline V gene sequence: CDR1 SGHRS, CDR2 YFSETQ. V was pared by 0 bases and J by 0 bases, with 10 bases between. CDR3 length: 17 amino acids. Here the CDR3 reads CASSLESPSSYNSPLHF. For the CDR3, the DNA is TGCGCCAGCAGCTTGGAAAGTCCGAGCTCCTATAATTCACCCCTCCACTTT.

V is TRBV10-3 and J is TRBJ2-7; 8 positions match TRBD2. The V and J ends lost 6 bases and 0 bases, in that order; junction bases with no gene match: 16. CDR1 is ENHRY and CDR2 is SYGVKD in the germline V gene. The CDR3 is 18 amino acids. The CDR3 DNA reads as TGTGCCATCAGGGGGAGCGGGGGCCCTGATAAAAGCTCCTACGAGCAGTACTTC. Translation: CAIRGSGGPDKSSYEQYF.

The chain recombines TRBV6-1 with TRBJ2-7, with D possibly matching TRBD1 (6 bases). This CDR3 has 15 residues. V gave up 6 bases and J gave up 6 bases, with 21 bases separating them. Per germline, CDR1 MNHNS and CDR2 SASEGT. In DNA form, the CDR3 reads TGTGCCAGCAGCGTTTACTTGACAGGCATGAGCGAGCAGTACTTC. Residues: CASSVYLTGMSEQYF.

This chain uses TRBV6-1 with TRBJ2-7; D possibly matches TRBD1 or TRBD2 (5 bases each). This CDR3 is 12 amino acids long. The V end lost 2 bases, the J end lost 4 bases, and 6 bases lay between the germline ends. Germline loops: CDR1 MNHNS, CDR2 SASEGT. CDR3 sequence (DNA): TGTGCCAGCAGTGAATGGGGGTACGAGCAGTACTTC. Translated, it gives CASSEWGYEQYF.

This clone has a single count. The chain couples TRBV2 to TRBJ1-6; weak D call: TRBD1 (6 bases). The CDR3 sequence is 13 residues long. Germline lookup yields CDR1 SNHLY and CDR2 FYNNEI. Trimming left V 7 bases short and J 4 bases short, with 8 bases between. The CDR3 spells CASNREYNSPLHF. CDR3 in DNA: TGTGCCAGCAACAGGGAATATAATTCACCCCTCCACTTT.

CDR3: CASSISDRRPQHF. The CDR3 bases are TGTGCCAGTAGTATCTCCGACAGAAGGCCCCAGCATTTT. The chain carries TRBV19 and TRBJ1-5, with D perhaps TRBD1 (5 bases). V was cut by 3 bases and J by 9 bases, with 12 bases left in between. CDR3 length: 13 amino acids. The germline V gene encodes CDR1 LNHDA and CDR2 SQIVND (reference sequence).

This chain links TRBV7-2 with TRBJ2-5, with 14 bases lining up with TRBD2. Losses at the gene ends were 6 bases for V and 4 bases for J; bases not matched to a gene: 4. The germline V gene encodes CDR1 SGHTA and CDR2 FQGNSA. This CDR3 region has 15 residues. The DNA of the CDR3 is TGTGCCAGCAGACTGACTAGCGGGAGGGCAGAGACCCAGTACTTC. Translating gives CASRLTSGRAETQYF. Full variable domain (rest looked up from reference TRBV7-2 and TRBJ2-5): GAGVSQSPSNKVTEKGKDVELRCDPISGHTALYWYRQSLGQGLEFLIYFQGNSAPDKSGLPSDRFSAERTGGSVSTLTIQRTQQEDSAVYLCASRLTSGRAETQYFGPGTRLLVL.

Regarding this clone: Within the sample, other DNA sequences also encode this same CDR3. V gene TRBV6-5 combines with J gene TRBJ1-1; maybe TRBD1 (6 bases). Looked up from germline, CDR1 is MNHEY and CDR2 is SVGAGI. Trimming cost V 1 base and J 1 base, with 7 bases left between them. The CDR3 consists of 14 residues. CDR3 sequence reads: CASSYLTGNTEAFF. As DNA, the CDR3 is TGTGCCAGCAGTTACTTGACAGGGAACACTGAAGCTTTCTTT.

The gene calls are TRBV6-5 and TRBJ1-3; D gene ambiguous. The CDR3 covers 14 residues. Per germline, CDR1 MNHEY and CDR2 SVGAGI. Trimming removed 4 bases from V and 0 bases from J, with 7 bases in between. In nucleotides, the CDR3 is TGTGCCAGCAGTTTCGGGAGCTCTGGAAACACCATATATTTT. Residues: CASSFGSSGNTIYF.

This clone appeared once. This chain joins TRBV6-6 and TRBJ2-7, with 7 bases that match TRBD1. The CDR3 is 14 amino acids. The V and J ends lost 5 bases and 0 bases, in that order; junction bases with no gene match: 4. CDR1 is MNHNY, CDR2 SVGAGI, per germline (reference sequence). DNA of the CDR3: TGTGCCAGCAGTCCCGGGACAGCCTCCTACGAGCAGTACTTC. Residues: CASSPGTASYEQYF.

The chain has TRBV13 and TRBJ1-2; D is perhaps TRBD1 (5 bases). Trimming took off 2 bases at V and 4 bases at J, with 8 bases between the two ends. Per the germline V gene, CDR1 is PRHDT and CDR2 is FYEKMQ (reference sequence). The CDR3 loop spans 13 amino acids. CDR3 DNA sequence: TGTGCCAGCAGCTTACACGGGGGCTATGGCTACACCTTC. The encoded protein is CASSLHGGYGYTF.

The DNA of the CDR3 is TGCGCCAGCAGCTCGGGCGGGACAGGGAATGAAAAACTGTTTTTT. As protein: CASSSGGTGNEKLFF. The V call is TRBV5-1, the J call TRBJ1-4; 9 nucleotides align to TRBD1. The CDR3 spans 15 residues. Trimming took 3 bases from V and 5 from J; bases not matched to a gene: 5. Germline lookup yields CDR1 SGHRS and CDR2 YFSETQ. Based on the CDR3 plus reference TRBV5-1 and TRBJ1-4, the full variable domain is KAGVTQTPRYLIKTRGQQVTLSCSPISGHRSVSWYQQTPGQGLQFLFEYFSETQRNKGNFPGRFSGRQFSNSRSEMNVSTLELGDSALYLCASSSGGTGNEKLFFGSGTQLSVL.

Here the CDR3 DNA reads TGTGCCAGTAGCGCAGCGGGAGGTCCCTCCTACAATGAGCAGTTCTTC. This codes for CASSAAGGPSYNEQFF. The V call is TRBV19, the J call TRBJ2-1, with 9 bases identical to TRBD2. J gave up 0 bases and V 6 bases, and 6 bases lay outside the gene matches. The germline CDR1 and CDR2 sequences are LNHDA and SQIVND (reference sequence). The CDR3 runs 16 residues.

The chain has TRBV5-1 and TRBJ2-2; D is ambiguous. V was pared by 0 bases and J by 0 bases, with 9 bases between. The CDR3 has 16 residues. Per the germline V gene, CDR1 is SGHRS and CDR2 is YFSETQ. The CDR3 DNA follows: TGCGCCAGCAGCTTGGAGGCCACCCCGAACACCGGGGAGCTGTTTTTT. Amino acids: CASSLEATPNTGELFF.

V is TRBV6-1 and J is TRBJ2-3, with 7 bases lining up with TRBD2. The CDR3 is made up of 13 amino acids. V was pared by 6 bases and J by 6 bases, with 6 bases of the junction left unmatched. Germline loops: CDR1 MNHNS, CDR2 SASEGT. The CDR3 nucleotides read TGTGCCAGCAGCCGGGACTACGGGGATACGCAGTATTTT. Amino acids: CASSRDYGDTQYF.

V gene TRBV6-1 combines with J gene TRBJ2-7, with 10 bases that match TRBD2. This CDR3 spans 14 amino acids. The trim removed 6 bases at V and 0 bases at J, leaving 2 bases unmatched. Germline values: CDR1 MNHNS, CDR2 SASEGT. CDR3: CASRSSGSSYEQYF. CDR3 DNA sequence: TGTGCCAGCAGGTCTAGCGGGAGCTCCTACGAGCAGTACTTC.